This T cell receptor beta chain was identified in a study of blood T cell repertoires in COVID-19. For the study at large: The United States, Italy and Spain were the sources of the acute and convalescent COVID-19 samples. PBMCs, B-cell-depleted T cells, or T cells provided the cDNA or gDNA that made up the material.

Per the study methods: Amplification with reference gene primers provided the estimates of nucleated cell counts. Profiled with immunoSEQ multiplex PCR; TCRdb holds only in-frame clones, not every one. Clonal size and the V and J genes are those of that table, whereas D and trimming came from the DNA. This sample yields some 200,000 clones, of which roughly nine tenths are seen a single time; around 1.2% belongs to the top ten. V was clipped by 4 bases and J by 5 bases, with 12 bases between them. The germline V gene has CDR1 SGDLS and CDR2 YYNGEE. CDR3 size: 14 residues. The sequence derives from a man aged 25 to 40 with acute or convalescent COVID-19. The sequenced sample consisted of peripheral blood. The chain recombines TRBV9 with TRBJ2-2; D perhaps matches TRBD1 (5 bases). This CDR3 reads CASSQSRVTGELFF. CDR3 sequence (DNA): TGTGCCAGCAGCCAGAGCAGGGTAACCGGGGAGCTGTTTTTT.